The entry below gives a single T cell receptor beta chain sequence along with its context. The target antigen is unknown. These data are taken from a study of T cell responses to AZD1222 COVID-19 vaccine. Findings of the study overall: The study found Spike-specific TCR breadth and depth rose after two AZD1222 doses. Nearly half of spike-specific TCRs reportedly target unmutated variant regions. Clonal diversity was possibly underestimated, and white British individuals and females predominated among donors. Spike-wide vaccine-associated CD4 TCRs dominated at 160-218 and 743-854.

Measured with immunoSEQ multiplex PCR; TCRdb has only the in-frame clones, and not every one. This sample carries about 67,000 clones, 80% to 90% of them seen once, and the ten largest clones take approximately 21%. Source: peripheral blood, taken on day 0 of AZD1222 vaccination. This TCR derives from an adult in good health.

The CDR3 loop is CASQRREGGAQPQHF. CDR3 DNA: TGTGCCAGTCAGAGGAGGGAGGGTGGGGCCCAGCCCCAGCATTTT. This chain connects TRBV19 to TRBJ1-5; perhaps TRBD1 as D (5 bases). V lost 8 bases and J 7 bases, leaving 21 bases between the germline ends. This CDR3 is built from 15 residues. Germline lookup yields CDR1 LNHDA and CDR2 SQIVND (reference sequence).